Listed below are T cell receptor beta chains from one sample, sequenced in a study of T cell changes during pregnancy in multiple sclerosis. Sequencing was performed with immunoSEQ multiplex PCR; in TCRdb, only in-frame clones are kept and a portion is missing. The repertoire includes tens of thousands of clones, more than 85% of them detected once, and roughly 3.7% sits in the top ten. The sequencing here drew on CD4+ T cells from peripheral blood mononuclear cells, taken in the first trimester of pregnancy. These receptors were collected from a female donor in good health, enrolled as a control in a pregnancy study. Both conserved end residues are part of each CDR3. Each record gives: J gene, V gene, D gene, clone size, CDR3 length, CDR3 DNA, CDR3 protein. D genes are given only for firm matches. The size of a clone is reported for some rows only, either as once, few or many, or as a class for expanded clones.

TRBJ2-5 | TRBV7-9 | TRBD2 | NA | 16 | TGTGCCAGCAGCTTATTTGGCGGGGGGCTTGTAGAGACCCAGTACTTC | CASSLFGGGLVETQYF
TRBJ1-4 | TRBV4-1 | NA | NA | 15 | TGCGCCAGCAGCCAAGACCAGGCAACTAATGAAAAACTGTTTTTT | CASSQDQATNEKLFF
TRBJ2-7 | TRBV6-6 | TRBD2 | NA | 15 | TGTGCCAGCAGTTACGAGTCTAGCGGGAGCTACGAGCAGTACTTC | CASSYESSGSYEQYF
TRBJ2-1 | TRBV29-1 | TRBD1 | NA | 13 | TGCAGCGTGGACAGGTCTACCTACAATGAGCAGTTCTTC | CSVDRSTYNEQFF
TRBJ2-3 | TRBV2 | TRBD1 | NA | 16 | TGTGCCAGCAGGGCCAGCAGGGGGTCGGAATCAGATACGCAGTATTTT | CASRASRGSESDTQYF
TRBJ2-3 | TRBV10-3 | TRBD2 | NA | 16 | TGTGCCATCAGTGAGATAGCGGGGGACTACACAGATACGCAGTATTTT | CAISEIAGDYTDTQYF
TRBJ1-6 | TRBV28 | TRBD1 | NA | 17 | TGTGCCAGCAGTGGGTACAGACAGGGATCCTATAATTCACCCCTCCACTTT | CASSGYRQGSYNSPLHF
TRBJ1-2 | TRBV5-1 | TRBD1 | NA | 14 | TGCGCCAGCAGCCCGGGGACAGCTAACTATGGCTACACCTTC | CASSPGTANYGYTF
TRBJ1-5 | TRBV29-1 | NA | NA | 12 | TGCAGCGTTGCATTGGGAGATCAGCCCCAGCATTTT | CSVALGDQPQHF
TRBJ2-3 | TRBV5-1 | TRBD2 | NA | 16 | TGCGCCAGCAGCTTGGTTTCTAGCGGGGGGCTTGATACGCAGTATTTT | CASSLVSSGGLDTQYF
TRBJ1-4 | TRBV7-9 | TRBD1 | NA | 12 | TGTGCCAGCAGCTTAGTGGGACAGAGACTGTTTTTT | CASSLVGQRLFF
TRBJ2-6 | TRBV7-3 | NA | NA | 16 | TGTGCCAGCAGCTCGACTCCCTTACCTGGGGCCAACGTCCTGACTTTC | CASSSTPLPGANVLTF
TRBJ1-2 | TRBV27 | NA | NA | 12 | TGTGTCAGCAGTTTGGGCCCCTCGGGCTACACCTTC | CVSSLGPSGYTF
TRBJ1-3 | TRBV5-4 | TRBD1 | NA | 14 | TGTGCCAGCAGCCACTGGGACAGACGCAACACCATATATTTT | CASSHWDRRNTIYF
TRBJ2-7 | TRBV19 | NA | NA | 12 | TGTGCCAAAGGACACTACAACTACGAGCAGTACTTC | CAKGHYNYEQYF
TRBJ2-1 | TRBV6-1 | TRBD1 | NA | 14 | TGTGCCAGCAGTATCGACAGGGTTACAAATGAGCAGTTCTTC | CASSIDRVTNEQFF
TRBJ2-1 | TRBV14 | NA | NA | 12 | TGTGCCAGCAGCCAAGCAGGGGTTAAGCAGTTCTTC | CASSQAGVKQFF
TRBJ1-1 | TRBV2 | NA | NA | 13 | TGTGCCAGCAGTGTTGCAGGGAGGGCTGAAGCTTTCTTT | CASSVAGRAEAFF
TRBJ2-7 | TRBV19 | NA | NA | 11 | TGTGCCACCCGGTCGGGTTCGGCGCAGTACTTC | CATRSGSAQYF
TRBJ2-7 | TRBV28 | NA | NA | 15 | TGTGCCAGCAGTTTAACTCCCGGACGGGGTTACGAGCAGTACTTC | CASSLTPGRGYEQYF
TRBJ2-3 | TRBV28 | TRBD2 | NA | 15 | TGTGCCAGCAGGCGGACTAGCGGACACACAGATACGCAGTATTTT | CASRRTSGHTDTQYF
TRBJ2-4 | TRBV6-6 | TRBD1 | NA | 14 | TGTGCCAGCAGTAGCAGGGACAGACAAAACATTCAGTACTTC | CASSSRDRQNIQYF
TRBJ2-3 | TRBV14 | TRBD1 | NA | 17 | TGTGCCAGCAGCCGGCCCCGACAGGGGGCTTTCACAGATACGCAGTATTTT | CASSRPRQGAFTDTQYF
TRBJ1-4 | TRBV5-4 | NA | NA | 14 | TGTGCCAGCAGCTTGGGCCTCTATAATGAAAAACTGTTTTTT | CASSLGLYNEKLFF
TRBJ1-6 | TRBV28 | TRBD1 | NA | 16 | TGTGCCAGCAGTCCCCCGGACAGGGGTTATAATTCACCCCTCCACTTT | CASSPPDRGYNSPLHF
TRBJ2-3 | TRBV25-1 | TRBD1 | NA | 15 | TGTGCCAGCGGCAACTCGGGACAGGGTGTGCATACGCAGTATTTT | CASGNSGQGVHTQYF
TRBJ2-1 | TRBV29-1 | NA | NA | 14 | TGCAGCGTTGAACGCGCGGACTCCTACAATGAGCAGTTCTTC | CSVERADSYNEQFF
TRBJ1-3 | TRBV6-1 | NA | NA | 15 | TGTGCCAGCAGTGATGGGGGGTTCTCTGGAAACACCATATATTTT | CASSDGGFSGNTIYF
TRBJ2-5 | TRBV7-2 | NA | NA | 14 | TGTGCCAGCAGCCTCCCGTGGCGGGAAGAGACCCAGTACTTC | CASSLPWREETQYF
TRBJ1-2 | TRBV7-8 | TRBD1 | NA | 15 | TGTGCCAGCAGCCCAGGGGACAGGGGGCGTAGTGGCTACACCTTC | CASSPGDRGRSGYTF
TRBJ1-3 | TRBV19 | TRBD1 | few | 15 | TGTGCCAGTAGTAGGATGACAGGGTCTGGAAACACCATATATTTT | CASSRMTGSGNTIYF
TRBJ2-6 | TRBV14 | NA | NA | 15 | TGTGCCAGCAGCCATACGGTCTCTGGGGCCAACGTCCTGACTTTC | CASSHTVSGANVLTF
TRBJ2-3 | TRBV18 | NA | NA | 13 | TGTGCCAGCTCACCGAGGGGAGGAGATACGCAGTATTTT | CASSPRGGDTQYF
TRBJ1-1 | TRBV6-6 | NA | NA | 15 | TGTGCCAGTGGGGACCCGGCAGGGGATAACACTGAAGCTTTCTTT | CASGDPAGDNTEAFF
TRBJ2-1 | TRBV7-7 | NA | NA | 16 | TGTGCTAGCAGCCGTATCACTAGCAGCTCCTACAATGAGCAGTTCTTC | CASSRITSSSYNEQFF
TRBJ2-3 | TRBV18 | NA | few | 14 | TGTGCCAGCTCACCGACAGGATCGACAGATACGCAGTATTTT | CASSPTGSTDTQYF
TRBJ2-7 | TRBV28 | NA | NA | 12 | TGTGCCAGCAGGGCAACAGGGCTGAAGCAGTACTTC | CASRATGLKQYF
TRBJ1-1 | TRBV6-1 | NA | NA | 13 | TGTGCCCTAAACAGTGTCCTAAACACTGAAGCTTTCTTT | CALNSVLNTEAFF
TRBJ1-2 | TRBV28 | TRBD1 | NA | 12 | TGTGCCAGTGGGGACAGGATAAGGGGCTACACCTTC | CASGDRIRGYTF
TRBJ1-5 | TRBV19 | NA | NA | 17 | TGTGCCAGTAGTCTTAGGGGCCACAGGGTCACGGGGCAGCCCCAGCATTTT | CASSLRGHRVTGQPQHF
TRBJ2-5 | TRBV7-2 | NA | NA | 15 | TGTGCCAGCAGCTTAGTGGTCGCTAGCGAAGAGACCCAGTACTTC | CASSLVVASEETQYF
TRBJ2-3 | TRBV28 | NA | NA | 12 | TGTGCCAGCAGGACAGCTGGTAGTACGCAGTATTTT | CASRTAGSTQYF
TRBJ2-1 | TRBV6-5 | TRBD1 | NA | 13 | TGTGCCAGCAGATCATCAGGGGGCATCGAGCAGTTCTTC | CASRSSGGIEQFF
TRBJ1-5 | TRBV28 | NA | once | 15 | TGTGCCAGCAGTTTAGTGGGGCAAAACAATCAGCCCCAGCATTTT | CASSLVGQNNQPQHF
TRBJ2-7 | TRBV28 | TRBD1 | NA | 16 | TGTGCCAGCACCACTACCTCGGGACAGGACTCCTACGAGCAGTACTTC | CASTTTSGQDSYEQYF
TRBJ1-6 | TRBV9 | NA | NA | 12 | TGTGCCAGCAGCAGCAATAATTCACCCCTCCACTTT | CASSSNNSPLHF
TRBJ1-1 | TRBV6-6 | NA | NA | 15 | TGTGCCAGCAGGGCGATATCCGGAGCGAACACTGAAGCTTTCTTT | CASRAISGANTEAFF
TRBJ2-1 | TRBV7-8 | TRBD2 | NA | 19 | TGTGCCAGCAGCTTAGATCGCGGGGGGACTAGCGGGAGGGGGAATGAGCAGTTCTTC | CASSLDRGGTSGRGNEQFF
TRBJ1-5 | TRBV28 | TRBD1 | NA | 13 | TGTGCCAGCAGCGGGACAGGGGGCCGGCCCCAGCATTTT | CASSGTGGRPQHF
TRBJ1-5 | TRBV5-6 | NA | NA | 16 | TGTGCCAGCAGCTTGGCTGGGGCCCCCAGCAATCAGCCCCAGCATTTT | CASSLAGAPSNQPQHF
TRBJ2-7 | TRBV28 | NA | NA | 12 | TGTGCCAGCAGTTTGACCACAGGGAGACAGTACTTC | CASSLTTGRQYF
TRBJ2-1 | TRBV5-1 | TRBD2 | NA | 16 | TGCGCCAGCAGAAATACCGGGACTAGCGTTGGAAATGAGCAGTTCTTC | CASRNTGTSVGNEQFF
TRBJ2-2 | TRBV2 | NA | NA | 15 | TGTGCCAGCTCGAGGACAGCTACGAACACCGGGGAGCTGTTTTTT | CASSRTATNTGELFF
TRBJ1-2 | TRBV6-4 | NA | NA | 16 | TGTGCCACTTTCGGGGGGGAGAACCGGGGGGACTATGGCTACACCTTC | CATFGGENRGDYGYTF
TRBJ2-3 | TRBV19 | TRBD2 | NA | 14 | TGTGCCAGTAGGTCGCGCGGGGGAGGAGATACGCAGTATTTT | CASRSRGGGDTQYF
TRBJ2-1 | TRBV7-9 | TRBD1 | NA | 16 | TGTGCCAGCAGCTTAAGAAAGGGACAGGGGTTACGCGAGCAGTTCTTC | CASSLRKGQGLREQFF
TRBJ1-2 | TRBV7-9 | TRBD1 | NA | 15 | TGTGCCAGCAGCTACAAGGACAGGGAGAACTATGGCTACACCTTC | CASSYKDRENYGYTF
TRBJ2-1 | TRBV14 | NA | NA | 11 | TGTGCCAGCAGCCCTTATAATGAGCAGTTCTTC | CASSPYNEQFF
TRBJ2-1 | TRBV19 | NA | NA | 15 | TGTGCCACACGGGGACTTATGAGCTCCTACAATGAGCAGTTCTTC | CATRGLMSSYNEQFF
TRBJ1-6 | TRBV19 | TRBD1 | NA | 17 | TGTGCCAGTAGTACCGCCCGGGACAGGTCGGGTATCTCACCCCTCCACTTT | CASSTARDRSGISPLHF